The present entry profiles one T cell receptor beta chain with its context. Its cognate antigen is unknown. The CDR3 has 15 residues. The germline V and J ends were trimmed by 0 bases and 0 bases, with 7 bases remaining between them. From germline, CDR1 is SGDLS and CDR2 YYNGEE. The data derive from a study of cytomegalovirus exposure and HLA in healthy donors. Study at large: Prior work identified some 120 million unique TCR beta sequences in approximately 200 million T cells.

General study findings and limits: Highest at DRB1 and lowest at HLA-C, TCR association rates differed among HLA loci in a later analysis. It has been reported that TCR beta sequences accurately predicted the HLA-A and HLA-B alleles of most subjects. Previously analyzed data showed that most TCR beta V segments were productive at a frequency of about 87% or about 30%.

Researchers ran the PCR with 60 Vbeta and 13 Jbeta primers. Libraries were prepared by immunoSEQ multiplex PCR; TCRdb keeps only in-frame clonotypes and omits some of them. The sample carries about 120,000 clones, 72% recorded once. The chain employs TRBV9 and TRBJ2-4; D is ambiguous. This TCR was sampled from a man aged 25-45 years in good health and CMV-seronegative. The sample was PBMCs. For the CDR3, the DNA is TGTGCCAGCAGCGTAGAGCCTGAAGCCAAAAACATTCAGTACTTC. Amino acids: CASSVEPEAKNIQYF.